The 4 T cell receptor beta chains given below trace back to one sample, sequenced in a study of control samples from healthy donors and cancer patients (dated by TCRdb to the early 2020s). The method was the immunoSEQ multiplex PCR assay. As stored in TCRdb, this immuneACCESS dataset retains in-frame rearrangements with V and J assigned. A fraction of the clones does not appear; measured against another copy, unresolved V genes explain less than half of the discrepancy, and the remainder lacks a known reason. The sample table holds 100,000 to 150,000 clones, of which around 94% were seen once. Together, the top ten hold under 0.7% of the sample. The sample comprised PBMCs. These receptors all stem from an elderly man with head and neck cancer.

The chain employs TRBV12-5 and TRBJ1-6; D possibly corresponds to TRBD1 (5 bases). Trimming shortened V by 1 base and J by 10 bases, and 20 bases separated the two germline ends. CDR1 is LGHNT and CDR2 is FRNRAP in the germline V gene. This CDR3 contains 17 residues. The CDR3 DNA is TGTGCTAGTGGTTTGGACCCGACAGCGGGGGTTGGATCACCCCTCCACTTT. Translated: CASGLDPTAGVGSPLHF.

The J gene is TRBJ2-6, the V gene TRBV30; D uncertain. Deletions cut 0 bases from V and 0 bases from J, with 9 bases between. Germline assignment: CDR1 GTSNPN and CDR2 SVGIG (reference sequence). The CDR3 consists of 16 residues. CDR3 sequence (DNA): TGTGCCTGGAGTGTTTTGAGTCCCTCTGGGGCCAACGTCCTGACTTTC. Its protein is CAWSVLSPSGANVLTF. Full variable domain (remainder filled in from reference TRBV30 and TRBJ2-6): SQTIHQWPATLVQPVGSPLSLECTVEGTSNPNLYWYRQAAGRGLQLLFYSVGIGQISSEVPQNLSASRPQDRQFILSSKKLLLSDSGFYLCAWSVLSPSGANVLTFGAGSRLTVL.

This chain joins TRBV2 and TRBJ1-4; TRBD1 matches at 11 bases. In germline, CDR1 is SNHLY, CDR2 FYNNEI. With 4 bases clipped from V and 3 bases from J, the junction kept 1 base outside the gene matches. The CDR3 sequence is 15 residues long. CDR3: CASSGDRGSNEKLFF. In DNA form, the CDR3 reads TGTGCCAGCAGTGGGGACAGGGGGTCTAATGAAAAACTGTTTTTT.

The chain recombines TRBV5-4 with TRBJ1-1; no firm D call. The CDR3 consists of 12 residues. The germline V gene encodes CDR1 SGHNT and CDR2 YYREEE (reference sequence). V was pared by 4 bases and J by 5 bases, with 9 bases between. CDR3 in DNA: TGTGCCAGCAGCGTTCGGTTTACTGAAGCTTTCTTT. As protein: CASSVRFTEAFF.